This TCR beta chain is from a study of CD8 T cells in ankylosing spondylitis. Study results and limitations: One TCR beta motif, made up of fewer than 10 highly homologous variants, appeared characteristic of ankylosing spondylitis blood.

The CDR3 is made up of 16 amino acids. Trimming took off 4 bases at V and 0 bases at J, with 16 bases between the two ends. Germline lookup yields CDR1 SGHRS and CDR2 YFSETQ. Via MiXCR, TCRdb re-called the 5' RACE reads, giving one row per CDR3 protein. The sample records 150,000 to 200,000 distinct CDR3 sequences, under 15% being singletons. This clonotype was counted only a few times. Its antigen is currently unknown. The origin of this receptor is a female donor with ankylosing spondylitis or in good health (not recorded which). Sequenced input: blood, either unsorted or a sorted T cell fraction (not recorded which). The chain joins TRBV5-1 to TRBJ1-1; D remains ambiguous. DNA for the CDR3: TGCGCCAGCAGCCCCCGCTCACCCGGCGTGAACACTGAAGCTTTCTTT. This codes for CASSPRSPGVNTEAFF.